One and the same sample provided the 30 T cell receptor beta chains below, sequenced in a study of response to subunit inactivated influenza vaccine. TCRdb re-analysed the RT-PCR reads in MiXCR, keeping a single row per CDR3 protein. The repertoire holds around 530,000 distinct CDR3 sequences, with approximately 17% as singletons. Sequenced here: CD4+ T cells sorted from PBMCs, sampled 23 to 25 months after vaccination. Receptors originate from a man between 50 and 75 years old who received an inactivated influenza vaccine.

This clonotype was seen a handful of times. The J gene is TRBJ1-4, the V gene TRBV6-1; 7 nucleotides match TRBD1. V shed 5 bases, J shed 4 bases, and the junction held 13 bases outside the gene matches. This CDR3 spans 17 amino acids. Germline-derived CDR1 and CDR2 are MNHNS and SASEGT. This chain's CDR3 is CASSKGITGARNEKLFF. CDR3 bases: TGTGCCAGCAGTAAGGGTATTACAGGGGCCCGTAATGAAAAACTGTTTTTT.

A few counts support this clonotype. CDR3 DNA: TGTGCCAGCAGTCCCGTGATGGGAGATAGCACAGATACGCAGTATTTT. Translating it yields CASSPVMGDSTDTQYF. V gene TRBV28 combines with J gene TRBJ2-3; possibly TRBD2 for D (5 bases). The germline V and J ends were trimmed by 5 bases and 0 bases, with 15 bases remaining between them. There are 16 residues in the CDR3. Looked up from germline, CDR1 is MDHEN and CDR2 is SYDVKM.

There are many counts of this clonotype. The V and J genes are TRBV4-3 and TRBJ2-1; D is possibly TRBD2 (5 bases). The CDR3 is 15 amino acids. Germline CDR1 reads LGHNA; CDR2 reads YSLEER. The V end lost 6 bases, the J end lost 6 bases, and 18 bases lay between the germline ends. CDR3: CASRPGPGRVNEQFF. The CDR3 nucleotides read TGCGCCAGCAGACCCGGTCCGGGGAGAGTCAATGAGCAGTTCTTC.

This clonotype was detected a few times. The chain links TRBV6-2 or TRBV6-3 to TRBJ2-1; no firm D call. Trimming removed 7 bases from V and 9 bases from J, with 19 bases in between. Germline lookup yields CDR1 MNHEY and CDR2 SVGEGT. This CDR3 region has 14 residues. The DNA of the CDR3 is TGTGCCAGCACCACCAGTGGGGTTTTTAGTGAGCAGTTCTTC. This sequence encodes CASTTSGVFSEQFF.

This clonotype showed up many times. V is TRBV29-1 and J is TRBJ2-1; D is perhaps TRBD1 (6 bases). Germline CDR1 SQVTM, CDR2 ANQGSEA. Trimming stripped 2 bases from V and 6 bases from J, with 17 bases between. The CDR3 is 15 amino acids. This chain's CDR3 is CSVETGRRVGNEQFF. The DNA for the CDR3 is TGCAGCGTTGAAACAGGGCGACGAGTAGGCAATGAGCAGTTCTTC.

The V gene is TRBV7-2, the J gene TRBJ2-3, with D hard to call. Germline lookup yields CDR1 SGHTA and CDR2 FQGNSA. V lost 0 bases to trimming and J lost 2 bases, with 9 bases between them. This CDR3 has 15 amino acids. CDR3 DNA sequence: TGTGCCAGCAGCTTAGCGCTTGACCACACAGATACGCAGTATTTT. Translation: CASSLALDHTDTQYF.

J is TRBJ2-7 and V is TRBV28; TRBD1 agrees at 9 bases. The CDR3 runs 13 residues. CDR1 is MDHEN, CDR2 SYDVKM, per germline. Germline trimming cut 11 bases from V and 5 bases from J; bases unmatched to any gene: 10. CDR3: CASQGTGLHEQYF. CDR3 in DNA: TGTGCCTCCCAAGGGACAGGGTTGCACGAGCAGTACTTC.

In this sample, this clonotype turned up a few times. In nucleotides, the CDR3 is TGCGCCAGCAGAGAGCCTCCAGGGTCCTACGAGCAGTACTTC. Residues: CASREPPGSYEQYF. This sequence joins TRBV4-3 and TRBJ2-7, with D tentatively TRBD1 (5 bases). The V end was cut by 6 bases, the J end by 1 base, with 13 bases between. The germline V gene encodes CDR1 LGHNA and CDR2 YSLEER. The CDR3 runs 14 residues.

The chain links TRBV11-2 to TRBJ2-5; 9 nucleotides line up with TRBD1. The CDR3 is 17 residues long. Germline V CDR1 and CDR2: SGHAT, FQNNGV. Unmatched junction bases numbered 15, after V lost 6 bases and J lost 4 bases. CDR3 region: CASRSGTGKKSVETQYF. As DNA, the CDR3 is TGTGCCAGCAGGTCCGGGACAGGGAAGAAAAGTGTAGAGACCCAGTACTTC.

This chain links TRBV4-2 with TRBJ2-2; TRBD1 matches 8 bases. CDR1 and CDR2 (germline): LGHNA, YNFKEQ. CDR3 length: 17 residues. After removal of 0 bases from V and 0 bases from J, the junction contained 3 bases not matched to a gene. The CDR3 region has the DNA TGTGCCAGCAGCCAAGACCCGGGACAGGCGAACACCGGGGAGCTGTTTTTT. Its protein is CASSQDPGQANTGELFF.

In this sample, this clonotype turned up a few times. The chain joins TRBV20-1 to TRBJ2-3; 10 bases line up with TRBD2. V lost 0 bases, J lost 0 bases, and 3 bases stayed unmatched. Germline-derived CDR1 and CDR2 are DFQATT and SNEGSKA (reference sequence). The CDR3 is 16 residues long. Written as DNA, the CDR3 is TGCAGTGCTAGAGAGAGGACTAGCGGAAGCACAGATACGCAGTATTTT. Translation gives CSARERTSGSTDTQYF.

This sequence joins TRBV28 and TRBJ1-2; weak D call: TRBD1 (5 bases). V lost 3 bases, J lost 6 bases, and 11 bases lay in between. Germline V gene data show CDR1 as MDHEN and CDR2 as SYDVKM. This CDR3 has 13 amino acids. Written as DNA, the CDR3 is TGTGCCAGCAGTTTTGGGGCGCGGAATGGCTACACCTTC. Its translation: CASSFGARNGYTF.

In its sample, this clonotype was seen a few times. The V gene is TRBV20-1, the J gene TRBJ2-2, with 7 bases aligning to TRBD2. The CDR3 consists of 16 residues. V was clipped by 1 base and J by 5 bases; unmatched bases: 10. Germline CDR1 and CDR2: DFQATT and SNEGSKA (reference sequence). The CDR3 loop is CSARGLLAGGTGELFF. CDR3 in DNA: TGCAGTGCTAGAGGGTTATTAGCGGGCGGGACCGGGGAGCTGTTTTTT.

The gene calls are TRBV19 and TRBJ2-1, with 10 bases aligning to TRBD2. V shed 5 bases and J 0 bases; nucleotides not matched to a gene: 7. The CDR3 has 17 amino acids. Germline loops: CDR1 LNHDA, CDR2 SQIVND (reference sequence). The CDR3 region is CASSDHSGRSSYNEQFF. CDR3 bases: TGTGCCAGTAGTGACCATAGCGGGAGGAGCTCCTACAATGAGCAGTTCTTC.

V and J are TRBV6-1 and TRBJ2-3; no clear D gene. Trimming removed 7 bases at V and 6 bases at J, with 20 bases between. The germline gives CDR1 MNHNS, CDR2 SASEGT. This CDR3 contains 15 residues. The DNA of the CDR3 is TGTGCCAGCAACTTCAAGCAAGTCCGTGCGGATACGCAGTATTTT. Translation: CASNFKQVRADTQYF.

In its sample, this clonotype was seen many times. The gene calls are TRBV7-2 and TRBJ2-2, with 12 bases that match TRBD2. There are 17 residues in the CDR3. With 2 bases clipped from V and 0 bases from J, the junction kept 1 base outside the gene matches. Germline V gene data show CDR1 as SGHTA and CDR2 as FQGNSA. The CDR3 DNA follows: TGTGCCAGCAGCTTACTAGCGGGGGGGCCGAACACCGGGGAGCTGTTTTTT. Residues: CASSLLAGGPNTGELFF.

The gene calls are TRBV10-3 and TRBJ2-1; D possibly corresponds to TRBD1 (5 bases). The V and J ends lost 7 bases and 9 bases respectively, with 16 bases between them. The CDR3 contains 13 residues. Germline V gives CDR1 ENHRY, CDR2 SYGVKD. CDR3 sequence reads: CAITERGTGEQFF. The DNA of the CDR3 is TGTGCCATCACCGAAAGGGGTACGGGTGAGCAGTTCTTC.

The CDR3 protein is CSVKAGGRGYEQYF. The DNA of the CDR3 is TGCAGCGTTAAAGCGGGAGGCCGTGGTTACGAGCAGTACTTC. The rearrangement uses TRBV29-1 and TRBJ2-7, with TRBD2 matching over 9 bases. Looked up from germline, CDR1 is SQVTM and CDR2 is ANQGSEA. This CDR3 contains 14 residues. The junction had 9 bases not matched to a gene; V was cut back by 5 bases and J by 4 bases.

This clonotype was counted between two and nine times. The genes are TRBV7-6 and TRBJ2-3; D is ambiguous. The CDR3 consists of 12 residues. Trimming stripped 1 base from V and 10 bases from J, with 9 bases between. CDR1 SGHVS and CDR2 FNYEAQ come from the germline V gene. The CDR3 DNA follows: TGTGCCAGCAGCTTAGATAGGGTGCCGCAGTATTTT. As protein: CASSLDRVPQYF.

DNA for the CDR3: TGTGCCAGCATGCGGGATAGCGCCCGCACAGATACGCAGTATTTT. It specifies CASMRDSARTDTQYF. This rearrangement joins TRBV7-8 to TRBJ2-3; TRBD2 is a possible D gene (6 bases). This CDR3 contains 15 residues. With 7 bases removed from V and 1 base from J, the gap between germline ends came to 15 bases. Germline lookup yields CDR1 SGHVS and CDR2 FQNEAQ.

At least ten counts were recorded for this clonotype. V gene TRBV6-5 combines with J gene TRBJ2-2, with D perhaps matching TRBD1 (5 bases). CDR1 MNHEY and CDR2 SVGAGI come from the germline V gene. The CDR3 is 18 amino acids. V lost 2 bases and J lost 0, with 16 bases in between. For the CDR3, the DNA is TGTGCCAGCAGTTACGCCGGGCAATGGGGCCCGAACACCGGGGAGCTGTTTTTT. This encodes CASSYAGQWGPNTGELFF.

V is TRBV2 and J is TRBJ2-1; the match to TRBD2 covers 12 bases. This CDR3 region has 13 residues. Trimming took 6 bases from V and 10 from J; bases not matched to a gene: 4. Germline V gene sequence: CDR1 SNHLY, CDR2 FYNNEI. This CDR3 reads CASSGTSGSEQFF. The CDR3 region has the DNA TGTGCCAGCAGCGGGACTAGCGGGTCGGAGCAGTTCTTC.

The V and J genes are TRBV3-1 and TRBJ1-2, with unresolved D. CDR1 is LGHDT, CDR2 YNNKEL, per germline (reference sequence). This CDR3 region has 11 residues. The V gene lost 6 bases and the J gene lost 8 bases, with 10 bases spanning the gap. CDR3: CASSRGGGYTF. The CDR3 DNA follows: TGTGCCAGCAGTCGCGGAGGCGGCTACACCTTC. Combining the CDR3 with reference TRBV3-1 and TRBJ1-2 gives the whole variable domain DTAVSQTPKYLVTQMGNDKSIKCEQNLGHDTMYWYKQDSKKFLKIMFSYNNKELIINETVPNRFSPKSPDKAHLNLHINSLELGDSAVYFCASSRGGGYTFGSGTRLTVV.

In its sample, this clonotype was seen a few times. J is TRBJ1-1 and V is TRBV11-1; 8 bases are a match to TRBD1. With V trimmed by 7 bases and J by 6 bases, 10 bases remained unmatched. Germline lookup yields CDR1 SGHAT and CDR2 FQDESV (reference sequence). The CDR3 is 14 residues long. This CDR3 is CASTEQGVDSEAFF. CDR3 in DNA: TGTGCCAGCACCGAACAGGGGGTTGACTCTGAAGCTTTCTTT.

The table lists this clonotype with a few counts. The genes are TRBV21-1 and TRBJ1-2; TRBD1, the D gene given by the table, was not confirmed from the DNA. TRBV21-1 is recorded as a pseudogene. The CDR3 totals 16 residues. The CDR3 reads CASSPGGGRSNYGYTF. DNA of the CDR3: TGTGCCAGCAGCCCTGGAGGCGGGCGCTCTAACTATGGCTACACCTTC.

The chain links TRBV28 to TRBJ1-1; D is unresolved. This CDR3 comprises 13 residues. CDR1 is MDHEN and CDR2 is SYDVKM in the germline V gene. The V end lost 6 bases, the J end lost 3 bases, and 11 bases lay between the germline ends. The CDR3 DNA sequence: TGTGCCAGCAGCCGCGACTGGGACACTGAAGCTTTCTTT. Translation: CASSRDWDTEAFF.

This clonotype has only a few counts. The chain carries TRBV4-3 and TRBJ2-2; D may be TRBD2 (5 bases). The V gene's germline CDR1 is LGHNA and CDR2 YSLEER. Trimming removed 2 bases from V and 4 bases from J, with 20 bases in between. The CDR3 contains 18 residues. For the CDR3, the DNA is TGCGCCAGCAGCCAAAGGTTGCCCGTACTAGTGGGCACCGGGGAGCTGTTTTTT. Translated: CASSQRLPVLVGTGELFF.

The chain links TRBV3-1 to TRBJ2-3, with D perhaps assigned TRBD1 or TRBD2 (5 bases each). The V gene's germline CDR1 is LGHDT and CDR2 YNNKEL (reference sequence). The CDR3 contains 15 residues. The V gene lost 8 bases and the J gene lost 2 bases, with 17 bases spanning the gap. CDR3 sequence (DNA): TGTGCCAGCTGCTTTGTGGGGGACGCCACAGATACGCAGTATTTT. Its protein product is CASCFVGDATDTQYF.

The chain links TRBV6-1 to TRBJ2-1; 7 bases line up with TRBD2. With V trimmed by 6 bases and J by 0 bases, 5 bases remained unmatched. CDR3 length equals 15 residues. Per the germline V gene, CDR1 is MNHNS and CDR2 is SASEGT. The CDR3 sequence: CASRPSGISYNEQFF. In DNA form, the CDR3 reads TGTGCCAGCAGGCCCAGCGGGATCTCCTACAATGAGCAGTTCTTC.

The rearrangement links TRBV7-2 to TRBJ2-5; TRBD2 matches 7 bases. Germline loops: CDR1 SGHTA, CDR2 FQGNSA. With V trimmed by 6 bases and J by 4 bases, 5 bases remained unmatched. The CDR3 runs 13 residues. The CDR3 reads CASSWGGGETQYF. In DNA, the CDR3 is TGTGCCAGCAGTTGGGGCGGGGGAGAGACCCAGTACTTC.